The 20 T cell receptor beta chains below come from one sample, sequenced in a study of blood T cell repertoires in COVID-19. The repertoire was sequenced with immunoSEQ multiplex PCR; TCRdb's copy has only in-frame clones and lacks some. The table includes fewer than 150,000 clones, around nine tenths detected once. Sequencing was carried out using peripheral blood. The receptors stem from a woman in her thirties or forties with acute or convalescent COVID-19.

This clone was seen a single time. V and J are TRBV14 and TRBJ2-4, with a weak D call TRBD2 (6 bases). Trimming took 1 base from V and 3 from J, leaving 10 bases between them. Germline CDR1 SGHDN, CDR2 FVKESK. CDR3 length: 15 residues. This CDR3 is CASSQGGVSKNIQYF. In nucleotides, the CDR3 is TGTGCCAGCAGCCAAGGGGGGGTGAGCAAAAACATTCAGTACTTC.

This clone occurred once. The chain joins TRBV30 to TRBJ2-7; D is possibly TRBD1 (5 bases). V shed 6 bases and J shed 1 base, with 10 bases lying between them. This CDR3 is built from 12 residues. From germline, CDR1 is GTSNPN and CDR2 SVGIG (reference sequence). CDR3: CACDSPSYEQYF. In DNA form, the CDR3 reads TGTGCCTGCGACAGCCCGTCCTACGAGCAGTACTTC.

This clone has just a few counts. This chain uses TRBV3-1 (or the pseudogene TRBV3-2) with TRBJ2-7; D is uncertain. The CDR3 runs to 15 residues. Germline lookup yields CDR1 LGHDT and CDR2 YNNKEL (reference sequence). The V gene lost 5 bases and the J gene lost 3 bases, with 17 bases spanning the gap. The CDR3 DNA reads TGTGCCAGCAGCTACCGGCGGCAAGGTTTCTACGAGCAGTACTTC. It is translated as CASSYRRQGFYEQYF.

This clone has just a few counts. J is TRBJ1-2 and V is TRBV3-1 (or the pseudogene TRBV3-2); 7 bases fit TRBD1. Trimming cost V 4 bases and J 1 base; bases outside gene matches: 3. Germline CDR1 is LGHDT and CDR2 is YNNKEL (reference sequence). CDR3 length: 14 amino acids. The CDR3 reads CASSPGQLNYGYTF. As DNA, the CDR3 is TGTGCCAGCAGCCCGGGACAGCTTAACTATGGCTACACCTTC.

This rearrangement joins TRBV12-5 to TRBJ2-2; no clear D. Germline assignment: CDR1 LGHNT and CDR2 FRNRAP. Deletions cut 7 bases from V and 1 base from J, with 4 bases between. CDR3 length: 12 residues. Here the CDR3 DNA reads TGTGCTAGTGATAGGAACACCGGGGAGCTGTTTTTT. Amino acid sequence: CASDRNTGELFF. The full variable domain, in which reference TRBV12-5 and TRBJ2-2 provide the parts outside the CDR3, is DARVTQTPRHKVTEMGQEVTMRCQPILGHNTVFWYRQTMMQGLELLAYFRNRAPLDDSGMPKDRFSAEMPDATLATLKIQPSEPRDSAVYFCASDRNTGELFFGEGSRLTVL.

This clone has a single count. The chain uses TRBV6-2 or TRBV6-3 and TRBJ1-1, with D possibly TRBD1 on 6 matching bases. In germline, CDR1 is MNHEY, CDR2 SVGEGT. Trimming left V 0 bases short and J 0 bases short, with 14 bases between. The CDR3 is 17 amino acids. CDR3 nucleotide sequence: TGTGCCAGCAGTTACTCGAGGGCAGGGGTCTTGAACACTGAAGCTTTCTTT. Amino acid sequence: CASSYSRAGVLNTEAFF.

This chain uses TRBV4-1 with TRBJ2-4; maybe TRBD2 (6 bases). Germline V lookup: CDR1 MGHRA, CDR2 YSYEKL. Trimming pared 0 bases from V and 0 bases from J, leaving 9 bases between. The CDR3 sequence is 16 residues long. Here the CDR3 reads CASSQDAGSAKNIQYF. CDR3 sequence (DNA): TGCGCCAGCAGCCAAGATGCGGGATCAGCCAAAAACATTCAGTACTTC.

The rearrangement uses TRBV7-9 and TRBJ1-4; D call uncertain. Germline CDR1 and CDR2: SEHNR and FQNEAQ (reference sequence). This CDR3 is built from 15 residues. The V end lost 4 bases, the J end lost 3 bases, and 12 bases lay between the germline ends. This chain's CDR3 is CASSSEGNANEKLFF. The CDR3 DNA follows: TGTGCCAGCAGCTCGGAGGGAAATGCTAATGAAAAACTGTTTTTT.

The V gene is TRBV12-5, the J gene TRBJ1-2; D may be TRBD1 (6 bases). V was clipped by 5 bases and J by 8 bases, with 21 bases between them. Germline V CDR1 and CDR2: LGHNT, FRNRAP. The CDR3 runs to 15 residues. The CDR3 loop reads CASGPSYGGAKGYTF. CDR3 nucleotide sequence: TGTGCTAGTGGTCCGTCCTATGGGGGGGCGAAAGGCTACACCTTC.

The chain carries TRBV2 and TRBJ1-6; 8 bases line up with TRBD1. Germline CDR1 reads SNHLY; CDR2 reads FYNNEI. CDR3 length: 19 residues. Germline trimming cut 0 bases from V and 0 bases from J; bases unmatched to any gene: 7. DNA of the CDR3: TGTGCCAGCAGTGAAGCGGGACAGGCTTTTAGCTCCTATAATTCACCCCTCCACTTT. Its translation: CASSEAGQAFSSYNSPLHF.

The chain is built from TRBV5-1 and TRBJ1-1; 10 positions match TRBD1. The CDR3 totals 14 residues. V trimming: 3 bases; J trimming: 7 bases; junction bases outside the gene matches: 6. Germline assignment: CDR1 SGHRS and CDR2 YFSETQ. This CDR3 reads CASSSGGTGVEAFF. For the CDR3, the DNA is TGCGCCAGCAGCTCTGGTGGGACAGGGGTTGAAGCTTTCTTT.

The chain has TRBV14 and TRBJ2-7; 10 nucleotides line up with TRBD1. V shed 7 bases and J 4 bases; nucleotides not matched to a gene: 7. This CDR3 has 14 amino acids. Germline CDR1 SGHDN, CDR2 FVKESK. The CDR3 sequence: CASKETGGGYEQYF. CDR3 DNA: TGTGCCAGCAAGGAGACAGGGGGCGGGTACGAGCAGTACTTC. Combining the CDR3 with reference TRBV14 and TRBJ2-7 gives the whole variable domain EAGVTQFPSHSVIEKGQTVTLRCDPISGHDNLYWYRRVMGKEIKFLLHFVKESKQDESGMPNNRFLAERTGGTYSTLKVQPAELEDSGVYFCASKETGGGYEQYFGPGTRLTVT.

The chain combines TRBV19 with TRBJ1-5; D call uncertain. V was shortened by 3 bases and J by 2 bases, with 14 bases between the two germline ends. Germline-derived CDR1 and CDR2 are LNHDA and SQIVND (reference sequence). The CDR3 has 16 residues. CDR3 bases: TGTGCCAGTAGTATCCCAGGCAGTCTGGGCAATCAGCCCCAGCATTTT. Encoded protein: CASSIPGSLGNQPQHF. Drawing the rest from reference TRBV19 and TRBJ1-5, the complete variable domain is DGGITQSPKYLFRKEGQNVTLSCEQNLNHDAMYWYRQDPGQGLRLIYYSQIVNDFQKGDIAEGYSVSREKKESFPLTVTSAQKNPTAFYLCASSIPGSLGNQPQHFGDGTRLSIL.

This clone was seen only a few times. The rearrangement uses TRBV7-6 and TRBJ1-3; possibly TRBD1 for D (5 bases). The germline V gene has CDR1 SGHVS and CDR2 FNYEAQ. The CDR3 is 16 amino acids. V lost 3 bases, J lost 1 base, and 13 bases lay in between. The CDR3 protein is CASSLMTSGSGNTIYF. DNA for the CDR3: TGTGCCAGCAGCTTGATGACTTCAGGGTCTGGAAACACCATATATTTT.

The chain uses TRBV5-1 and TRBJ2-1; the match to TRBD2 covers 9 bases. The CDR3 length is 16 residues. V trimming: 0 bases; J trimming: 2 bases; junction bases outside the gene matches: 3. Germline CDR1 and CDR2: SGHRS and YFSETQ. The CDR3 bases are TGCGCCAGCAGCTTGGCCCTAGCGGGACCCTACAATGAGCAGTTCTTC. Translating it yields CASSLALAGPYNEQFF.

The chain uses TRBV14 and TRBJ2-7, with D maybe TRBD1 (6 bases). From germline, CDR1 is SGHDN and CDR2 FVKESK. This CDR3 has 11 amino acids. V was cut by 6 bases and J by 6 bases, with 9 bases left in between. In nucleotides, the CDR3 is TGTGCCAGCAGGGGGGCTGGCGAGCAGTACTTC. It translates to CASRGAGEQYF. Full variable domain (missing parts from reference TRBV14 and TRBJ2-7): EAGVTQFPSHSVIEKGQTVTLRCDPISGHDNLYWYRRVMGKEIKFLLHFVKESKQDESGMPNNRFLAERTGGTYSTLKVQPAELEDSGVYFCASRGAGEQYFGPGTRLTVT.

The chain is built from TRBV28 and TRBJ2-7; 9 nucleotides agree with TRBD2. In germline, CDR1 is MDHEN, CDR2 SYDVKM. J lost 2 bases, V lost 4 bases, and 9 bases had no gene match. CDR3 length: 16 residues. The CDR3 DNA sequence: TGTGCCAGCAGTTCCCCCCCTAGCGGGATTGCCTACGAGCAGTACTTC. Protein: CASSSPPSGIAYEQYF.

This sequence joins TRBV27 and TRBJ2-3; D is undetermined. The CDR3 sequence is 14 residues long. Germline values: CDR1 MNHEY, CDR2 SMNVEV (reference sequence). V lost 4 bases and J lost 5, with 13 bases in between. The CDR3 is CASSYLSRLDTQYF. The CDR3 DNA sequence: TGTGCCAGCAGTTACCTCTCCCGACTAGATACGCAGTATTTT.

The rearrangement uses TRBV28 and TRBJ2-3, with D maybe TRBD1 (5 bases). CDR1 and CDR2 (germline): MDHEN, SYDVKM. The V and J ends lost 8 bases and 2 bases respectively, with 17 bases between them. This CDR3 has 15 amino acids. CDR3 residues: CASGPFSRATDTQYF. CDR3 DNA sequence: TGTGCCAGCGGACCCTTTAGCAGGGCCACAGATACGCAGTATTTT. Drawing the rest from reference TRBV28 and TRBJ2-3, the complete variable domain is DVKVTQSSRYLVKRTGEKVFLECVQDMDHENMFWYRQDPGLGLRLIYFSYDVKMKEKGDIPEGYSVSREKKERFSLILESASTNQTSMYLCASGPFSRATDTQYFGPGTRLTVL.

This chain connects TRBV4-3 to TRBJ2-1; D gene ambiguous. CDR3 length: 17 amino acids. Germline CDR1 is LGHNA and CDR2 is YSLEER. V was trimmed by 0 bases and J by 0 bases, leaving 12 bases between them. The CDR3 nucleotides read TGCGCCAGCAGCCAAGATCAGCGAACATACTCCTACAATGAGCAGTTCTTC. This codes for CASSQDQRTYSYNEQFF.